A selection of T cell receptor beta chains follows, all from one sample in a study of CD8+ T cells in alopecia areata. Clones were read by immunoSEQ multiplex PCR, and TCRdb kept only the in-frame ones, dropping some. Of over 100,000 clones listed, approximately 53% are singletons. Here the sequenced sample was CD4+ T cells sorted from blood, taken at week 4, from a patient treated with tofacitinib. The receptors were sampled from a human donor with alopecia areata. Each CDR3 is given without its conserved first and last residue. Each record gives: J gene, V gene, CDR3 protein.

TRBJ1-5 | TRBV15 | ATSGVTRGNQPQH
TRBJ2-7 | TRBV5-1 | ASSLGQGDEQY
TRBJ2-2 | TRBV4-1 | ASSPLPSGTGELF
TRBJ2-2 | TRBV29-1 | SVVLPLGQGKDTGELF
TRBJ1-5 | TRBV7-2 | ASSLGIVGQPQH
TRBJ2-3 | TRBV5-1 | ASSLQLALSTDTQY
TRBJ2-2 | TRBV6-4 | ASSDSIRRGTTGELF
TRBJ2-2 | TRBV11-2 | ASSLDPSGGAYTGELF
TRBJ1-1 | TRBV29-1 | SVSRRLNTEAF
TRBJ2-1 | TRBV29-1 | SVGGLYNEQF
TRBJ2-1 | TRBV9 | ASSVAVGHPRGNNNEQF
TRBJ1-2 | TRBV6-5 | ASSYSDNYGYT
TRBJ2-1 | TRBV29-1 | SVETRTSGSWGEQF
TRBJ2-1 | TRBV27 | ASSLFRGNNEQF
TRBJ2-7 | TRBV7-2 | ASSTGAGGTYEQY
TRBJ2-7 | TRBV18 | ASSPPGAGRESYEQY
TRBJ1-4 | TRBV9 | ASSVDGGPEKLF
TRBJ2-5 | TRBV10-3 | AISVQGPGRETQY
TRBJ2-1 | TRBV7-6 | ASSLALGRASYNEQF
TRBJ1-2 | TRBV14 | ASSRLLLHGYT
TRBJ2-1 | TRBV29-1 | SVDAGLAGGRYNEQF
TRBJ2-1 | TRBV23-1 | ASITLPGDEQF
TRBJ1-6 | TRBV7-9 | ASSLVEVSPLH
TRBJ2-5 | TRBV29-1 | SVEDSIGTVAQY
TRBJ2-1 | TRBV4-1 | ASSQGPTSGRNEQF
TRBJ1-2 | TRBV6-6 | ASSYTDRENYGYT
TRBJ2-1 | TRBV25-1 | ASSEYEYEQF
TRBJ2-2 | TRBV7-8 | ASSPLVRNTGELF
TRBJ1-4 | TRBV11-2 | ASSFRVATNEKLF
TRBJ2-7 | TRBV6-5 | ASRTTSGRWQY
TRBJ2-7 | TRBV7-3 | ASGMGQGAYEQY
TRBJ1-2 | TRBV5-4 | ASSLRGPQGHYGYT
TRBJ1-2 | TRBV30 | ACPWWGYGYT
TRBJ1-5 | TRBV19 | ASSVRGVSQH
TRBJ1-1 | TRBV5-1 | ASSRELRNTEAF
TRBJ1-2 | TRBV15 | ATSRDRGDWRGYT
TRBJ1-1 | TRBV30 | AWKVGLRLNTEAF
TRBJ1-6 | TRBV6-5 | ASSWDRTNSPLH
TRBJ1-1 | TRBV29-1 | SVNGRATEAF
TRBJ2-5 | TRBV5-4 | ASSQGQRAYSQETQY
TRBJ2-1 | TRBV28 | ASSSSSDRGPYNEQF
TRBJ2-3 | TRBV30 | AWSAGLVSTDTQY
TRBJ1-1 | TRBV29-1 | SVLKEATEAF
TRBJ1-5 | TRBV29-1 | SVVTALNQPQH
TRBJ1-5 | TRBV7-3 | ASSPGENQPQH
TRBJ2-1 | TRBV7-9 | ASSQSRTSGVNEQF
TRBJ1-1 | TRBV6-5 | ASRTLRTEAF
TRBJ1-2 | TRBV5-1 | ASRIGTDDYGYT
TRBJ2-3 | TRBV5-4 | ASSSTGLTDTQY
TRBJ2-5 | TRBV11-2 | ASSFGQGETQY
TRBJ2-7 | TRBV30 | AWNPRGYEQY